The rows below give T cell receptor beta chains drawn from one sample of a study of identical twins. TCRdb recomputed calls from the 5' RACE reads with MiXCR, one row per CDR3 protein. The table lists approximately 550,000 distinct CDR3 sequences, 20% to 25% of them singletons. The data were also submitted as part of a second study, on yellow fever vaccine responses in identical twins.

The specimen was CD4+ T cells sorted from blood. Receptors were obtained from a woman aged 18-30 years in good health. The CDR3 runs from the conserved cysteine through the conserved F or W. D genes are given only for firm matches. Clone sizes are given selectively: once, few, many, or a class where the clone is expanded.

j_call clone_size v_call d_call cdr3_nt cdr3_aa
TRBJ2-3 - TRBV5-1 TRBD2 TGCGCCAGCAGCTTGGCTCATCCAGCGGGAGGAGATACGCAGTATTTT CASSLAHPAGGDTQYF
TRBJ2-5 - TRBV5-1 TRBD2 TGCGCCAGCAGCTTAGGGACTAGCGGGAGAGAGACCCAGTACTTC CASSLGTSGRETQYF
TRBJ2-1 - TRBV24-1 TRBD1 TGTGCCACCAGTGGTTGGGGACAGGGGGCCTTCAATGAGCAGTTCTTC CATSGWGQGAFNEQFF
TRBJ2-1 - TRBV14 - TGTGCCAGCAGCCAGTTACCCTACAATGAGCAGTTCTTC CASSQLPYNEQFF
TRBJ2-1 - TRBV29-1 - TGCAGCATCCAAGGGATCCTCACCGGCTCCTACAATGAGCAGTTCTTC CSIQGILTGSYNEQFF
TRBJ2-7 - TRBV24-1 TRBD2 TGTGCCACCAGTGATGTTCGGGCTAGCGGGAGGGCCGGCGAGCAGTACTTC CATSDVRASGRAGEQYF
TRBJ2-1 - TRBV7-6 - TGTGCCAGCAGCGATCGAAGCGGTGAGCAGTTCTTC CASSDRSGEQFF
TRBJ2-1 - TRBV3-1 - TGTGCCAGCAGCCAAGCACAGAAGGGTGAGCAGTTCTTC CASSQAQKGEQFF
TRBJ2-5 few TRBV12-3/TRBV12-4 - TGTGCCAGCAGTTTGGGCAGCAAAGAGACCCAGTACTTC CASSLGSKETQYF
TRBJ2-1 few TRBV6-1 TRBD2 TGTGCCAGCAGTGAGGAGATGTCGGCGGGGGGGCCTTTAAATGAGCAGTTCTTC CASSEEMSAGGPLNEQFF
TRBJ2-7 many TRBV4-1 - TGCGCCAGCAGCCAAGGCCGTTGGGCCATGTCGGGAGAATCGTACGAGCAGTACTTC CASSQGRWAMSGESYEQYF
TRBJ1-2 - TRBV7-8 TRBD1 TGTGCCAGCAGCTTCTCTCCAAATGACAGGGGGAAACGGGCAAGGGGCTACACCTTC CASSFSPNDRGKRARGYTF
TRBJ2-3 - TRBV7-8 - TGTGCCAGCAGCCCCAAGCGGGCTAACGGGGATACGCAGTATTTT CASSPKRANGDTQYF
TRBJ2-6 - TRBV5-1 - TGCGCCAGCAGCTTGGGGAGGACTGCTGGGGCCAACGTCCTGACTTTC CASSLGRTAGANVLTF
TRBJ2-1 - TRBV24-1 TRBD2 TGTGCCACCAGTGCCCCCGGGACTAGCGGGAGTGGGAATGAGCAGTTCTTC CATSAPGTSGSGNEQFF
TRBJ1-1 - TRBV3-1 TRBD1 TGTGCCAGCAGCCAGGCGACCGGGACAGGGAGAGCTTTCTTT CASSQATGTGRAFF
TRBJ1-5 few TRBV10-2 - TGCGCCAGCAGTGGCGCGACAAGGGACAATCAGCCCCAGCATTTT CASSGATRDNQPQHF
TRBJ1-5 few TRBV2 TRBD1 TGTGCCAGCACGTCGACAGGGGGTACCCTCAGGCAGCCCCAGCATTTT CASTSTGGTLRQPQHF
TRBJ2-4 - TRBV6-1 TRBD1 TGTGCCAGCAGTAAAAACCCCGCCGACAGGGCGGACATTCAGTACTTC CASSKNPADRADIQYF
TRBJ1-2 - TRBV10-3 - TGTGCCATCAGTGACAGGAGTGGGGACTATGGCTACACCTTC CAISDRSGDYGYTF
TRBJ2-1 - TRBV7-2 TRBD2 TGTGCCAGCAGCTTAGGATATCCTAGCGGGAGCTACAATGAGCAGTTCTTC CASSLGYPSGSYNEQFF
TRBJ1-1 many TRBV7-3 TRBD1 TGTGCCAGCAGTCGGGACAGAGGCACTGAAGCTTTCTTT CASSRDRGTEAFF
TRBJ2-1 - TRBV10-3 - TGTGCCATCAGTGGGGTTGGGCAGGGACTCTACAATGAGCAGTTCTTC CAISGVGQGLYNEQFF
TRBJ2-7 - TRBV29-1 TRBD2 TGCAGCGTTGACCTCACTAGCGGGGGCTCCTACGAGCAGTACTTC CSVDLTSGGSYEQYF
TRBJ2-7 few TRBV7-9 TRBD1 TGTGCCAGCAGCCCCCGAACTCAGGACAGGGTTTCCGAGCAGTACTTC CASSPRTQDRVSEQYF
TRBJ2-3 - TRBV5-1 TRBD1 TGCGCCAGCAGCTTGTACAGGGGGAAGCCAGATACGCAGTATTTT CASSLYRGKPDTQYF
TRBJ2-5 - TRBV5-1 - TGCGCCAGCAGCGAGGGGGTTGCAGCAACAGAGACCCAGTACTTC CASSEGVAATETQYF
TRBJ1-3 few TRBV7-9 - TGTGCCAGCGGTAGGTCTGGAAACACCATATATTTT CASGRSGNTIYF
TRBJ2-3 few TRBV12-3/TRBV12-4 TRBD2 TGTGCCAGCACCCAAGCGGGGGGGCTTTCAGATACGCAGTATTTT CASTQAGGLSDTQYF
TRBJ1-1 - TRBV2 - TGTGCCAGCAGTAGACAGTTTGAAGCTTTCTTT CASSRQFEAFF
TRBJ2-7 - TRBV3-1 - TGTGCCAGCAGCCAAGATATCAATAGCGAGCAGTACTTC CASSQDINSEQYF
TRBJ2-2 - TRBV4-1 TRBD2 TGCGCCAGCAGCCTTAGCGGGAGCAGTGGCACCGGGGAGCTGTTTTTT CASSLSGSSGTGELFF
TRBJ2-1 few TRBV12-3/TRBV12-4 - TGTGCCAGCAGTTACCGGACAGCAGAATACAATGAGCAGTTCTTC CASSYRTAEYNEQFF
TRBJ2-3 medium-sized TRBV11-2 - TGTGCCAGCAGCTTAGTGGGGATGGGCACAGATACGCAGTATTTT CASSLVGMGTDTQYF
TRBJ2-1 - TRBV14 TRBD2 TGTGCCAGCAGCCAGAGGGGGCGTGGGACTAGCATGAATCAGCGCAATGAGCAGTTCTTC CASSQRGRGTSMNQRNEQFF
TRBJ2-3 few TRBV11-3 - TGTGCCAGCAGCTTAGTCTCCAGCCAGGATACGCAGTATTTT CASSLVSSQDTQYF
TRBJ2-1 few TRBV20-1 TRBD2 TGCAGTGCTCCCCCCGGGGTGGCGGGAGTCAATGAGCAGTTCTTC CSAPPGVAGVNEQFF
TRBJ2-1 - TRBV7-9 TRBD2 TGTGCCAGCAGCTTAAAACTAGCGGGGGGCATTGAGCAGTTCTTC CASSLKLAGGIEQFF
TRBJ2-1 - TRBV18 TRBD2 TGTGCCAGCTCACCACCGGTAGCGGGGGGGCCTGGTGAGCAGTTCTTC CASSPPVAGGPGEQFF
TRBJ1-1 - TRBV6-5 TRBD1 TGTGCCAGCAGTTACTCGTCGCAACTAGGGGGCGCTGAAGCTTTCTTT CASSYSSQLGGAEAFF
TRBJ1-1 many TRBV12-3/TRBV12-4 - TGTGCCAGCAGTCCCCGTAAGGGGAGCACTGAAGCTTTCTTT CASSPRKGSTEAFF
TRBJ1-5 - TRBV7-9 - TGTGCCAGCAGCTTAGATTTGGCCAGGCAGCATTTT CASSLDLARQHF
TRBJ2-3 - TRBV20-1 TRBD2 TGCAGTGCTTATAACCGACTAGCGGGGGTAGATACGCAGTATTTT CSAYNRLAGVDTQYF
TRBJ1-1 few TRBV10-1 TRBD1 TGCGCCAGCAGGCCCGACAGGGTCCCGGGCACTGAAGCTTTCTTT CASRPDRVPGTEAFF
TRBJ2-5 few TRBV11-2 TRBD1 TGTGCCAGCAGCTTAACTAGGGGGCTGGAGACCCAGTACTTC CASSLTRGLETQYF
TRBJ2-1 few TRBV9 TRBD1 TGTGCCAGCAGCGTAGGAGACAGGGGGCGAAATGAGCAGTTCTTC CASSVGDRGRNEQFF
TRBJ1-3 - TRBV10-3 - TGTGCCATCAGTGAGTTCGCGGCCACTGGAAACACCATATATTTT CAISEFAATGNTIYF
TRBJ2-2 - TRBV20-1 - TGCAGTGCTACCCGGGACAACACCGGGGAGCTGTTTTTT CSATRDNTGELFF
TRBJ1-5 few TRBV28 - TGTGCCAGCAGTTTTAATAGACCCAAGAATCAGCCCCAGCATTTT CASSFNRPKNQPQHF
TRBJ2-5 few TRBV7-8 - TGTGCCAGCAGCCCCTACTCACGTTTAGGGGGACGAGGAGAGACCCAGTACTTC CASSPYSRLGGRGETQYF